The present T cell receptor (beta chain) was sequenced within a study of blood T cell repertoires in COVID-19. Looking at the study overall: Samples representing acute and convalescent COVID-19 were sourced from the United States, Italy and Spain. T cells, B-cell-depleted T cells, or PBMCs provided the cDNA or gDNA that served as material.

Repertoires were generated with immunoSEQ multiplex PCR, while TCRdb's copy carries only in-frame clones and drops some. The sample lists about 130,000 clones, around 82% occurring once. While infection was still active, Seattle patients were enrolled and then followed longitudinally. The V and J ends lost 2 bases and 8 bases, in that order; junction bases with no gene match: 3. The germline V gene has CDR1 MRHNA and CDR2 SNTAGT. The CDR3 totals 14 residues. The sequence was collected from a young man with COVID-19, enrolled during active disease. Sequenced: peripheral blood. The genes are TRBV6-4 and TRBJ2-1; 10 bases are a match to TRBD1. The CDR3 region is CASSDRTGGDEQFF. CDR3 DNA: TGTGCCAGCAGTGACCGGACAGGGGGTGATGAGCAGTTCTTC.